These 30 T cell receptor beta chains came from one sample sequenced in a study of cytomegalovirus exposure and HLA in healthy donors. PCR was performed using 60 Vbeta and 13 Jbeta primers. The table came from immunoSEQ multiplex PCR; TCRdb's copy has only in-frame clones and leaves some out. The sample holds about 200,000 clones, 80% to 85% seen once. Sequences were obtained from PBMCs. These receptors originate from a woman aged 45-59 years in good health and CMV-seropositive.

CDR3 DNA: TGTGCCAGCAGCCAGGTAACTAGAATCTACGAGCAGTACTTC. It yields the protein CASSQVTRIYEQYF. The V call is TRBV28, the J call TRBJ2-7, with D perhaps TRBD2 (5 bases). The CDR3 totals 14 residues. The germline CDR1 and CDR2 sequences are MDHEN and SYDVKM. The germline V and J ends were trimmed by 6 bases and 3 bases, with 15 bases remaining between them.

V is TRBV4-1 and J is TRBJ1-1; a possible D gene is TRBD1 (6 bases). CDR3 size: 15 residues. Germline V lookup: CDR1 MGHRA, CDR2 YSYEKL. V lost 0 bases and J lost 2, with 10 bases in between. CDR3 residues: CASSQDQGINTEAFF. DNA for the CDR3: TGCGCCAGCAGCCAAGATCAGGGGATCAACACTGAAGCTTTCTTT.

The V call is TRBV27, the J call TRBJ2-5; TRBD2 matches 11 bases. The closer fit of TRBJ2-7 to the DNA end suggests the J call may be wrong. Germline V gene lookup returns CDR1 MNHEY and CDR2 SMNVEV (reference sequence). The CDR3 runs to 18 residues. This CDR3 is CASSLSVASGGLSYEQYF. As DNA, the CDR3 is TGTGCCAGCAGTTTATCGGTGGCTAGCGGGGGGCTCTCCTACGAGCAGTACTTC.

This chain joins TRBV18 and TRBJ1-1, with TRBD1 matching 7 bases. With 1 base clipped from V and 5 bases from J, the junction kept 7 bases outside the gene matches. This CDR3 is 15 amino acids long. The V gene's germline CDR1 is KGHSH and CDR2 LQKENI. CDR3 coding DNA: TGTGCCAGCTCACCACAGACAGGGCGGGGTACTGAAGCTTTCTTT. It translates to CASSPQTGRGTEAFF. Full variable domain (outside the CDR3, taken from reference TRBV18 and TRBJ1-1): NAGVMQNPRHLVRRRGQEARLRCSPMKGHSHVYWYRQLPEEGLKFMVYLQKENIIDESGMPKERFSAEFPKEGPSILRIQQVVRGDSAAYFCASSPQTGRGTEAFFGQGTRLTVV.

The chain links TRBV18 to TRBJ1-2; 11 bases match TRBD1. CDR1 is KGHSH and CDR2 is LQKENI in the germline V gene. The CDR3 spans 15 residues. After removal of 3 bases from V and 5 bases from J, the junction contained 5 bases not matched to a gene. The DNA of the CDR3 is TGTGCCAGCTCACCCGGGACAGGGGGATTGTATGGCTACACCTTC. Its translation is CASSPGTGGLYGYTF.

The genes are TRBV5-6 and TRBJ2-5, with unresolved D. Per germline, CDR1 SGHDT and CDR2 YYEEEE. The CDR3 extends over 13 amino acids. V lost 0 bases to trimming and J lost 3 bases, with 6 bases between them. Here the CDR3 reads CASSLGVEETQYF. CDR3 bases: TGTGCCAGCAGCTTGGGAGTGGAAGAGACCCAGTACTTC.

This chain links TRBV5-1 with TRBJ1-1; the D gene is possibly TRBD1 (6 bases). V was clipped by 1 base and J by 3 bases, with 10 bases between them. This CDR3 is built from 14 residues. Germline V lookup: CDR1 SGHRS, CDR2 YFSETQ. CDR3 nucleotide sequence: TGCGCCAGCAGCTTGTCGGGGGGGCACACTGAAGCTTTCTTT. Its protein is CASSLSGGHTEAFF.

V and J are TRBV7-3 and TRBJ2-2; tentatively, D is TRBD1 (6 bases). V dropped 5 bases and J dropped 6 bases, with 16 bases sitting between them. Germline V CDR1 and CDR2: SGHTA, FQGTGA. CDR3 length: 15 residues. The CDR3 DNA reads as TGTGCCAGCAGCCAAGTAGCCGGGACACCCGGGGAGCTGTTTTTT. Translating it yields CASSQVAGTPGELFF.

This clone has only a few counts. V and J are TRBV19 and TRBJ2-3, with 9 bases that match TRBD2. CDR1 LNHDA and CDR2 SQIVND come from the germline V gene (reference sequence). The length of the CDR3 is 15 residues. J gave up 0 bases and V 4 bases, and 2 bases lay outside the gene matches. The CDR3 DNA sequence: TGTGCCAGTAGTACCGGGACTAGCAGCACAGATACGCAGTATTTT. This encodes CASSTGTSSTDTQYF.

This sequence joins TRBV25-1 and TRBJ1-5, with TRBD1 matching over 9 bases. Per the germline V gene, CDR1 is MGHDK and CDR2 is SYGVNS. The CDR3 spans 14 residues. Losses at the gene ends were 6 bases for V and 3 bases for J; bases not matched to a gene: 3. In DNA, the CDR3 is TGTGCCAGCAGAGGACAGGGGATCAATCAGCCCCAGCATTTT. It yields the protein CASRGQGINQPQHF.

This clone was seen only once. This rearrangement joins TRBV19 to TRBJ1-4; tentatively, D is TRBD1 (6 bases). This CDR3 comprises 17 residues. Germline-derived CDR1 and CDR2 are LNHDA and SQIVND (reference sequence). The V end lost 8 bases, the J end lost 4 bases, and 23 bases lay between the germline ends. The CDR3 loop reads CASSTNPNRARNEKLFF. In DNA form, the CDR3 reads TGTGCCAGTTCCACGAACCCCAACAGGGCCCGTAATGAAAAACTGTTTTTT.

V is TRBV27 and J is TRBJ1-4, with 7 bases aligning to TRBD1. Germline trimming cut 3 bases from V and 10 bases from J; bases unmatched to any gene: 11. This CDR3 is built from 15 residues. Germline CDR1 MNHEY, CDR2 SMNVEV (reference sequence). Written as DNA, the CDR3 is TGTGCCAGCAGTTTCGGCAACAGGGGAGGAAGAAAACTGTTTTTT. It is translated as CASSFGNRGGRKLFF.

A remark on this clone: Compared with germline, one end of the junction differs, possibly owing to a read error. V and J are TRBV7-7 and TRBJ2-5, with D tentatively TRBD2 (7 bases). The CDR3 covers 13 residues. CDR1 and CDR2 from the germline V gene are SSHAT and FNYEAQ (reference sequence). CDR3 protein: CASSWDTGGTQYF. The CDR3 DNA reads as TGTGCTAGCAGCTGGGACACGGGGGGGACCCAGTACTTC.

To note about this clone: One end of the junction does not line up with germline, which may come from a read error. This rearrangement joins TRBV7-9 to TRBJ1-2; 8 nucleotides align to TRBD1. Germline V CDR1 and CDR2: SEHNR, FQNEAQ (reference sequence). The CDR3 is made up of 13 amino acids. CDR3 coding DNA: TGTTCCAGCAGCTCCCAGGGGGCGCGGGGCTACACCTTC. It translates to CSSSSQGARGYTF.

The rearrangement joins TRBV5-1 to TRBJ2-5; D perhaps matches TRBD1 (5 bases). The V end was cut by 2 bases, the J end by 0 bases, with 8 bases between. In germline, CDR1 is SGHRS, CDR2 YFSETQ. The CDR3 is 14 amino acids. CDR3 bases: TGCGCCAGCAGCTTCCAGGGCCACCAAGAGACCCAGTACTTC. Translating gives CASSFQGHQETQYF. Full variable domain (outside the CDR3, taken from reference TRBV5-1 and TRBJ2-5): KAGVTQTPRYLIKTRGQQVTLSCSPISGHRSVSWYQQTPGQGLQFLFEYFSETQRNKGNFPGRFSGRQFSNSRSEMNVSTLELGDSALYLCASSFQGHQETQYFGPGTRLLVL.

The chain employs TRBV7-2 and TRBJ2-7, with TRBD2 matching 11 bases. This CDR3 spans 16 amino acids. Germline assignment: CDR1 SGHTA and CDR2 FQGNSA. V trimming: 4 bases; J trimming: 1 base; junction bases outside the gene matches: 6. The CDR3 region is CASSSDLAGGSYEQYF. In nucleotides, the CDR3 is TGTGCCAGCAGCTCGGATCTAGCGGGGGGTTCCTACGAGCAGTACTTC.

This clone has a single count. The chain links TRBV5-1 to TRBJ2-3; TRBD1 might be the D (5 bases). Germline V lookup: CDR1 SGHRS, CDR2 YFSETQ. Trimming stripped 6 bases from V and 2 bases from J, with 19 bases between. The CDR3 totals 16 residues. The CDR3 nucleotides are TGCGCCAGCATTCCAGGGTTGCTCTGGGACACAGATACGCAGTATTTT. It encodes CASIPGLLWDTDTQYF.

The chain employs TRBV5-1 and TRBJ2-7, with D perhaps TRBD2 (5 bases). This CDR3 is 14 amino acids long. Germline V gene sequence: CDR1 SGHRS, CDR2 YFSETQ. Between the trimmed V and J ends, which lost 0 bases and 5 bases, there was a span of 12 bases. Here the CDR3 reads CASSLGSSPHEQYF. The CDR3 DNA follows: TGCGCCAGCAGCTTGGGTTCTAGCCCCCACGAGCAGTACTTC.

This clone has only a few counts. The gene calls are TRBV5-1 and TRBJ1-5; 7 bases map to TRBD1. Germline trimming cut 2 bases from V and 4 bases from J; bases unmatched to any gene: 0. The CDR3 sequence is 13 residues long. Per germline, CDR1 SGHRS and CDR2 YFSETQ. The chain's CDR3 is CASSFRGNQPQHF. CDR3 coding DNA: TGCGCCAGCAGCTTCAGGGGGAATCAGCCCCAGCATTTT.

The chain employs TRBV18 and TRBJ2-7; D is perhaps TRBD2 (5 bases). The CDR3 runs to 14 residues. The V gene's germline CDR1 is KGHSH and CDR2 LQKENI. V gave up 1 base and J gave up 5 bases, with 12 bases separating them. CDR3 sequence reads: CASSPRARRDEQYF. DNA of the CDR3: TGTGCCAGCTCACCACGGGCGAGGCGGGACGAGCAGTACTTC.

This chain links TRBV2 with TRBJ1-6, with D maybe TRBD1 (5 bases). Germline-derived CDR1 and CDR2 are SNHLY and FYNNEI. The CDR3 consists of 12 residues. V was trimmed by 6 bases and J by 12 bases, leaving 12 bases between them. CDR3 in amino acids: CASRHGAIPLHF. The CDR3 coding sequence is TGTGCCAGCAGACATGGGGCAATACCCCTCCACTTT. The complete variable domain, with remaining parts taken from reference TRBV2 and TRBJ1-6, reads EPEVTQTPSHQVTQMGQEVILRCVPISNHLYFYWYRQILGQKVEFLVSFYNNEISEKSEIFDDQFSVERPDGSNFTLKIRSTKLEDSAMYFCASRHGAIPLHFGNGTRLTVT.

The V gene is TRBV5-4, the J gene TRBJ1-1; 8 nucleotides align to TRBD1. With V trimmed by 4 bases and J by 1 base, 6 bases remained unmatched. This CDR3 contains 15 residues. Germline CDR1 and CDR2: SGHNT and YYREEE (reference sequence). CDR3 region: CASSPEDRANTEAFF. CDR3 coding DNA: TGTGCCAGCAGCCCCGAGGACAGGGCGAACACTGAAGCTTTCTTT.

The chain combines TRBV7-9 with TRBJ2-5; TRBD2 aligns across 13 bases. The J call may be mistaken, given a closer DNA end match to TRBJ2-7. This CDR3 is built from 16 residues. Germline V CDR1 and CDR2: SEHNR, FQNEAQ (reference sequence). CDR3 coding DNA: TGTGCCAGCAGCTTCGCGACTAGCGGGAGGAGCTACGAGCAGTACTTC. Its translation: CASSFATSGRSYEQYF.

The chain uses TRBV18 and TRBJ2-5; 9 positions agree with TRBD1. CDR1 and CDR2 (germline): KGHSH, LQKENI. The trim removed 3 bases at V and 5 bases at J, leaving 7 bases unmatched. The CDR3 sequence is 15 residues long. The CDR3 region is CASSPGTGSWETQYF. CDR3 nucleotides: TGTGCCAGCTCACCCGGGACAGGGAGCTGGGAGACCCAGTACTTC. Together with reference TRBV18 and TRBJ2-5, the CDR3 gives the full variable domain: NAGVMQNPRHLVRRRGQEARLRCSPMKGHSHVYWYRQLPEEGLKFMVYLQKENIIDESGMPKERFSAEFPKEGPSILRIQQVVRGDSAAYFCASSPGTGSWETQYFGPGTRLLVL.

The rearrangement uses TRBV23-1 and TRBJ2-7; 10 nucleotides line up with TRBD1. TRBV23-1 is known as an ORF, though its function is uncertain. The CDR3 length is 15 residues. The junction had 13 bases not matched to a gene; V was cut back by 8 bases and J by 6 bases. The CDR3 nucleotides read TGCGCCAGCGAGATCCCGGGACAGGGGATCCGCGAGCAGTACTTC. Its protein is CASEIPGQGIREQYF.

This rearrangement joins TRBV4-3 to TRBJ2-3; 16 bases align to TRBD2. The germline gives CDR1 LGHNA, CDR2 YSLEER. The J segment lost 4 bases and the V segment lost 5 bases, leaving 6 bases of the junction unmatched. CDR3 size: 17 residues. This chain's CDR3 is CASSSGLAGGVADTQYF. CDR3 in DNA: TGCGCCAGCAGCTCGGGACTAGCGGGGGGGGTGGCAGATACGCAGTATTTT.

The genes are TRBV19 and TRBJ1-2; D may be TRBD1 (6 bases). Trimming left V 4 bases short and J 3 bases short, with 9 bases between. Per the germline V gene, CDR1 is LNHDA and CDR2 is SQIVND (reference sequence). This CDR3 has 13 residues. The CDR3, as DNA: TGTGCCAGTAGTACACAGGGAGACTATGGCTACACCTTC. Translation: CASSTQGDYGYTF.

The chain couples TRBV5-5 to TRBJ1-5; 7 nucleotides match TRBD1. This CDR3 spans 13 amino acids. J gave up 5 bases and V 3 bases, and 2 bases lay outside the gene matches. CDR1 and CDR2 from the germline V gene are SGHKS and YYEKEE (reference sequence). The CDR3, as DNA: TGTGCCAGCAGCTGGGACAGCTATCAGCCCCAGCATTTT. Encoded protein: CASSWDSYQPQHF.

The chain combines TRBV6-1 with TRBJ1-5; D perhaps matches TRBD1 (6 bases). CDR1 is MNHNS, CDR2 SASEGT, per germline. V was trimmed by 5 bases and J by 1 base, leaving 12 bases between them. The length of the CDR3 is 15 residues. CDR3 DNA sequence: TGTGCCAGCAGTACAAACAGGGCAAGCAATCAGCCCCAGCATTTT. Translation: CASSTNRASNQPQHF.

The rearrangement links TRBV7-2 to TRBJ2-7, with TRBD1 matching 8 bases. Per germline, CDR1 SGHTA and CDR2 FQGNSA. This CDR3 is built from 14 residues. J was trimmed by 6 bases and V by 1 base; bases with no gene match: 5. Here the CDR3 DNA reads TGTGCCAGCAGCTTAGTTCAGGGGGCCCCCGAGCAGTACTTC. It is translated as CASSLVQGAPEQYF.